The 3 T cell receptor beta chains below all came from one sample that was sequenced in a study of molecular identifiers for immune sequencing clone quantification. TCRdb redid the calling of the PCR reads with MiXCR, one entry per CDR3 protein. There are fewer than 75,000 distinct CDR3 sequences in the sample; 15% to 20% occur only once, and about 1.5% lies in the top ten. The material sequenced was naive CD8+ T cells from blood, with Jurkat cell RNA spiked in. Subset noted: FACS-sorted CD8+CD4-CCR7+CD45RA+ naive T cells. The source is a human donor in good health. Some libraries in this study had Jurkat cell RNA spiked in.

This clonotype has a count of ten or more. This chain's CDR3 is CASSSLAGVETQYF. The CDR3 coding sequence is TGTGCCAGCAGCTCCCTAGCGGGAGTAGAGACCCAGTACTTC. This chain joins TRBV7-2 and TRBJ2-5, with TRBD2 matching 10 bases. Germline V gene sequence: CDR1 SGHTA, CDR2 FQGNSA. The CDR3 consists of 14 residues. The ends lost 4 bases at V and 4 bases at J; junction bases unmatched: 3.

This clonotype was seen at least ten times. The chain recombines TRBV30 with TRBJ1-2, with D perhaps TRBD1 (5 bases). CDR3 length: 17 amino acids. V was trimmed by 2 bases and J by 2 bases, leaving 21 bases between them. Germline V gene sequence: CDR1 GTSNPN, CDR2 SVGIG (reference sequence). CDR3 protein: CAWSPTKSDRANYGYTF. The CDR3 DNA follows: TGTGCCTGGAGTCCAACCAAAAGCGACAGAGCCAACTATGGCTACACCTTC.

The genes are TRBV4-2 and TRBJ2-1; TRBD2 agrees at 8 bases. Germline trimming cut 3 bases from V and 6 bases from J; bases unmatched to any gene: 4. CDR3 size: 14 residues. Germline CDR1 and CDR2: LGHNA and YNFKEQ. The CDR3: CASSQSAGGNEQFF. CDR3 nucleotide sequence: TGTGCCAGCAGCCAGTCTGCGGGAGGCAATGAGCAGTTCTTC.